This T cell receptor (beta chain) was found in a study of vaccination and CD4 T cells after COVID-19 (dated by TCRdb to 2022 to 2024). Context from the whole study: Convalescent patients had a positive SARS-CoV-2 result on nasal swab PCR, and of these patients, nine had mild disease and one had severe disease. The convalescent cohort included six males and four females, with two Hispanic individuals, seven Caucasians, two Asians and one multiracial person. Two doses of either the Pfizer-BioNTech BNT162b2 vaccine (n=8) or the Moderna mRNA-1273 vaccine (n=2) were administered to participants. In roughly nine COVID-19 convalescent patients and 4 infection-naive healthy vaccine recipients, the spike-specific CD4+ TCR repertoire before mRNA vaccination was compared with the repertoire after mRNA vaccination. Post-COVID blood samples from convalescent patients were collected a median of around 100 days after diagnosis, with a range of about 35 to 161 days. Post-vaccine blood samples were taken a median of roughly 75 days after the second vaccine dose, with a range of about 13 to 250 days. Overlapping spike peptide pools from SARS-CoV-2 and from the common cold coronaviruses HCoV-NL63, HCoV-OC43 and HCoV-229E were used as culture stimuli. Control cultures received a CEFX viral epitope pool as the positive control, an HIV-1 Nef peptide pool as the negative control, or no peptide. General conclusions and limits of the study: Although the median number of SARS-CoV-2-reactive clonotypes went up from roughly 23 after infection to around 39 after vaccination, the increase was not significant. The study included relatively few convalescent patients and did not analyze early timepoints after natural infection. Among convalescent patients, a median roughly 90% of the SARS-CoV-2-reactive clones seen after vaccination appeared only after vaccination, which suggests priming specific to the vaccine. In convalescent patients, nearly all vaccine-specific clones (304 of 307) were found to be mono-reactive for SARS-CoV-2 spike rather than cross-reactive with common cold coronaviruses.

Taken from cysteine to phenylalanine, the CDR3 has 15 residues. Solely the CDR3 DNA is kept, with 45 bases framed from the first base. The germline V gene (reference sequence) provides CDR1 DFQATT and CDR2 SNEGSKA. V is shortened by 0 bases, J by 2 bases, and the region joining them spans 8 bases. Explained via the paper, the treatment or condition label denotes: roughly ten-day PBMC culture with coronavirus spike peptide pools or control peptides (ViraFEST assay). The ViraFEST assay was used in the study, in which antigen-specific T cells were expanded with peptide pools and expanded clonotypes were subsequently identified by TCR sequencing. The convalescent patients' positive SARS-CoV-2 PCR tests fell between March and December 2020, which was before the Alpha, Beta and Delta variants emerged in the United States. PBMCs were cultured at fewer than 2.5 million per well in IMDM supplemented with around 5% human AB serum and 8 to 10 IU/ml IL-2, with 10 ug/ml peptide pools added. On days 3 and 7, half of the culture medium was replaced with fresh IL-2-containing medium. After 9 to 10 days of culture, CD4+ T cells were isolated by negative selection using the EasySep CD4+ T cell isolation kit. Ficoll-Paque Plus gradient centrifugation was used to isolate PBMCs from whole blood, and the isolated PBMCs were then either used fresh or cryopreserved at -140C. Triplicate wells were generally used for each culture condition.

The library was obtained by PCR. TCR sequencing of DNA from cultured CD4+ T cells used the Oncomine TCR Beta short-read assay at the Johns Hopkins FTIC core. The QIAamp micro DNA kit was used to extract genomic DNA from the cultured CD4+ T cells. Oncomine TCR Beta libraries from cultured CD4+ T cells were pooled using unique dual indexes and sequenced on an Illumina iSeq 100. The authors processed their data as follows. Non-productive sequences were removed, and CDR3s not starting with C, not ending with F or W, or shorter than 7 amino acids were discarded. The MANAFEST web application identified antigen-specific clonotypes by comparing peptide-stimulated wells against reference wells and other culture wells. An FDR below 0.05, an odds ratio above 5, and a productive frequency above 0.1% in at least two of three replicate wells were required for clones to be considered positive. A clonotype counted as cross-reactive if it showed significant expansion both in the SARS-CoV-2 spike wells and in at least one common cold coronavirus spike condition. Using R version 3.6.1, CDR3 homology was evaluated through Levenshtein distances (stringdist) along with unrooted phylogenetic trees (ape). TCRdb handled the public reads itself, with Q25 trimming in fastp and clone calling in MiXCR, and kept productive beta chains. Rows with one shared CDR3 protein collapse into an entry with the most common genes and DNA. TCRdb, rather than the study authors, made the V and J calls. This sample comprises around 15,000 distinct CDR3 sequences, around 42% of them detected only once. About 5.6% of the sample lies in the top ten.

Comments on this clonotype: Its antigen has not been determined. The input lacks base qualities; no much larger clone sits a single base away.

Sequenced material: CD4+ T cells from blood, cultured in vitro, taken before SARS-CoV-2 vaccination. The rearranged segments are TRBV20-1 and TRBJ2-6, with TRBD1 perhaps the D gene, on 6 matching bases. The sequence came from a human donor who had recovered from COVID-19. The CDR3 region: CSARERGTGANVLTF. At the DNA level, the sequence is TGCAGTGCTAGAGAAAGGGGGACTGGGGCCAACGTCCTGACTTTC.